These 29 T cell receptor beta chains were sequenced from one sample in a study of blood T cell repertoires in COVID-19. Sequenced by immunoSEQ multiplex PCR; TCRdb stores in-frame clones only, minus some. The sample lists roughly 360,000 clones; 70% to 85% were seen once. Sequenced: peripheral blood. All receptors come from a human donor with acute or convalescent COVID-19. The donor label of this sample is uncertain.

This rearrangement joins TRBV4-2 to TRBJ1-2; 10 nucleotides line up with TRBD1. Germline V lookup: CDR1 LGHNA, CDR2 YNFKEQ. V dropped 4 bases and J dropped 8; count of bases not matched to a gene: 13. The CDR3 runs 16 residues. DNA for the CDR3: TGTGCCAGCAGCCCTCGGGACAGGGGCACCGCCGGAGGCTACACCTTC. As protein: CASSPRDRGTAGGYTF.

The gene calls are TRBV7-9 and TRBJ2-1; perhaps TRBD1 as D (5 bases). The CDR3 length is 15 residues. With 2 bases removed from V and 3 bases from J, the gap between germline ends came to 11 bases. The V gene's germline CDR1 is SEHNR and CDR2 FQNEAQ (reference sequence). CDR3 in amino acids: CASSLFGAGYNEQFF. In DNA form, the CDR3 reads TGTGCCAGCAGCTTATTTGGGGCCGGCTACAATGAGCAGTTCTTC. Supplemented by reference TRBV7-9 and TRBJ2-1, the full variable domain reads DTGVSQNPRHKITKRGQNVTFRCDPISEHNRLYWYRQTLGQGPEFLTYFQNEAQLEKSRLLSDRFSAERPKGSFSTLEIQRTEQGDSAMYLCASSLFGAGYNEQFFGPGTRLTVL.

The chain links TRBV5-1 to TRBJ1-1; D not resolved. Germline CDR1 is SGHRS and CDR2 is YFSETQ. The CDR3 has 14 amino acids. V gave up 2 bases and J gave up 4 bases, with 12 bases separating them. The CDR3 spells CASSLSGLVTEAFF. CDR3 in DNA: TGCGCCAGCAGCTTATCGGGTTTGGTCACTGAAGCTTTCTTT.

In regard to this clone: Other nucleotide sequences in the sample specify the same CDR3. CDR3 residues: CASSGTGGTDTQYF. The DNA of the CDR3 is TGTGCCAGCAGTGGGACAGGGGGTACAGATACGCAGTATTTT. The chain links TRBV2 to TRBJ2-3; 10 bases match TRBD1. This CDR3 comprises 14 residues. Germline V lookup: CDR1 SNHLY, CDR2 FYNNEI. J gave up 3 bases and V 4 bases, and 1 base lay outside the gene matches.

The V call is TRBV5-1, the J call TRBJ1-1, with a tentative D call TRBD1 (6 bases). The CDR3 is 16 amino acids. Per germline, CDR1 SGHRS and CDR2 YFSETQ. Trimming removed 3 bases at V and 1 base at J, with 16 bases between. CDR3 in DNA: TGCGCCAGCAGCTCCCGCTGGGGGACACAGAACACTGAAGCTTTCTTT. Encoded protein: CASSSRWGTQNTEAFF.

CDR3: CAFRDFYEQYF. The CDR3 DNA sequence: TGTGCCTTTAGGGACTTTTACGAGCAGTACTTC. The chain employs TRBV30 and TRBJ2-7, with a weak D call TRBD2 (6 bases). V dropped 7 bases and J dropped 4 bases, with 11 bases sitting between them. This CDR3 contains 11 residues. CDR1 and CDR2 from the germline V gene are GTSNPN and SVGIG (reference sequence).

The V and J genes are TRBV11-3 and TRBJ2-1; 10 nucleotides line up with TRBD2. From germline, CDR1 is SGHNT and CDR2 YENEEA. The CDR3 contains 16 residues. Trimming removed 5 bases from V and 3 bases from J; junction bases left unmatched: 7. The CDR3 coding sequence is TGTGCCAGCAGCCCAGCCGGGACTAGCGTCTACAATGAGCAGTTCTTC. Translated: CASSPAGTSVYNEQFF.

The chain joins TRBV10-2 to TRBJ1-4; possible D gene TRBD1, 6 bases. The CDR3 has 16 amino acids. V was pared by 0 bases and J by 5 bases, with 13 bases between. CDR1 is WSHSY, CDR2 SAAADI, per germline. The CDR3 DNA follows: TGCGCCAGCAGTGAGTCGCTGGACAGTTTGAATGAAAAACTGTTTTTT. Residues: CASSESLDSLNEKLFF.

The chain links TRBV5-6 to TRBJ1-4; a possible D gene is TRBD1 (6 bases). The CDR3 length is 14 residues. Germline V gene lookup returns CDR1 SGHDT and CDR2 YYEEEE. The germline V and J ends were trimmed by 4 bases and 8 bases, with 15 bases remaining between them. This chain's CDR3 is CASSVQGLKEKLFF. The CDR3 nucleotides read TGTGCCAGCAGCGTACAGGGATTGAAAGAAAAACTGTTTTTT.

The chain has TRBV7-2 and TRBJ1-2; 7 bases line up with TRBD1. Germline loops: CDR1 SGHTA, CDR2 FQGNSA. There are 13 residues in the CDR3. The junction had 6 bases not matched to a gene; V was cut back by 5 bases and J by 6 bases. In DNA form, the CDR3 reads TGTGCCAGCAGCCAGTCCGGGACAGATGGCTACACCTTC. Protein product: CASSQSGTDGYTF.

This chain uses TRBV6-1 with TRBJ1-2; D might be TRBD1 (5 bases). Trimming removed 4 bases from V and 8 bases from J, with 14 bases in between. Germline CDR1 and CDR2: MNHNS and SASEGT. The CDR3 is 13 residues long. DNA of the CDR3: TGTGCCAGCAGTGTCTCAGGGATTGGAGGCTACACCTTC. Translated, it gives CASSVSGIGGYTF.

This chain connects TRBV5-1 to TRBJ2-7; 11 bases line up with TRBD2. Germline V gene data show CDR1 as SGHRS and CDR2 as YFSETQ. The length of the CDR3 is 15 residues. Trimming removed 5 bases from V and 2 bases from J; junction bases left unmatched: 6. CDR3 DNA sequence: TGCGCCAGCAGGGCGTCGACTAGCGGGACCTACGAGCAGTACTTC. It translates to CASRASTSGTYEQYF.

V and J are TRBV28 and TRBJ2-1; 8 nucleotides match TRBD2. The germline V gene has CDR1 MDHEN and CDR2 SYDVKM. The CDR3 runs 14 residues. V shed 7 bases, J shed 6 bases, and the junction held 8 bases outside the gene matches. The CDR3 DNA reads TGTGCCAGCACCCGCGGGGGGTCCGGCAATGAGCAGTTCTTC. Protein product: CASTRGGSGNEQFF.

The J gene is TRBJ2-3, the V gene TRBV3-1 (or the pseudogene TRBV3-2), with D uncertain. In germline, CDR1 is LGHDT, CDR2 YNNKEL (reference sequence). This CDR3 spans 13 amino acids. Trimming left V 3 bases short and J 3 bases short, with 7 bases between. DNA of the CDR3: TGTGCCAGCAGCCATGACTGGACAGATACGCAGTATTTT. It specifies CASSHDWTDTQYF.

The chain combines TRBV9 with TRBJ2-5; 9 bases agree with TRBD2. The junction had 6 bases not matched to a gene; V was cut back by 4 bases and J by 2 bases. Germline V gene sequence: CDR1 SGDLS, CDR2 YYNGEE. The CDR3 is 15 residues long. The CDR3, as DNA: TGTGCCAGCAGCAGACAGACTAGCGGTCAAGAGACCCAGTACTTC. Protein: CASSRQTSGQETQYF. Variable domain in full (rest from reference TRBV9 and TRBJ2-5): DSGVTQTPKHLITATGQRVTLRCSPRSGDLSVYWYQQSLDQGLQFLIQYYNGEERAKGNILERFSAQQFPDLHSELNLSSLELGDSALYFCASSRQTSGQETQYFGPGTRLLVL.

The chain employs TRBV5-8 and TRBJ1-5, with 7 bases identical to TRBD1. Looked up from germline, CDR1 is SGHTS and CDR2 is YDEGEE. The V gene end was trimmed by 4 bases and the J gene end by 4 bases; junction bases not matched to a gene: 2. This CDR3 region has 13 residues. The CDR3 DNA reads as TGTGCCAGCAGCGGACAGGTTAATCAGCCCCAGCATTTT. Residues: CASSGQVNQPQHF.

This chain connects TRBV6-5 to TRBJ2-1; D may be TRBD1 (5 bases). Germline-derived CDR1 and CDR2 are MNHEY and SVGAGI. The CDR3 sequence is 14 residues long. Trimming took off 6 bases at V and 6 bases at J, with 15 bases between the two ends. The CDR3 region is CASRLDNIGNEQFF. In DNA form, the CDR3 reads TGTGCCAGCAGGCTGGACAATATCGGCAATGAGCAGTTCTTC.

CDR3 in amino acids: CASTPVRQAHEQYF. The DNA for the CDR3 is TGTGCCAGCACTCCCGTCCGCCAGGCCCACGAGCAGTACTTC. The chain is built from TRBV2 and TRBJ2-7; the D is unclear. Trimming left V 7 bases short and J 5 bases short, with 18 bases between. Germline V CDR1 and CDR2: SNHLY, FYNNEI. This CDR3 spans 14 amino acids.

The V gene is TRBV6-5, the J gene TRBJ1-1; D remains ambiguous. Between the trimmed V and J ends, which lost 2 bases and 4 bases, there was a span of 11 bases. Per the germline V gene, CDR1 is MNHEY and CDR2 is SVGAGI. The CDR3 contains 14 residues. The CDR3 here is CASSYRPPGTEAFF. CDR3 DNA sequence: TGTGCCAGCAGTTACAGGCCTCCGGGCACTGAAGCTTTCTTT.

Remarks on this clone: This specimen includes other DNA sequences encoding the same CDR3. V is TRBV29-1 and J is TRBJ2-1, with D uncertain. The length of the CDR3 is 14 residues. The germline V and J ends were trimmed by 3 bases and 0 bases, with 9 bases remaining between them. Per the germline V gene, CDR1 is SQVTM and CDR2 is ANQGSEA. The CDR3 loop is CSVDRGSSYNEQFF. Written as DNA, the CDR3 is TGCAGCGTTGATCGCGGTAGCTCCTACAATGAGCAGTTCTTC.

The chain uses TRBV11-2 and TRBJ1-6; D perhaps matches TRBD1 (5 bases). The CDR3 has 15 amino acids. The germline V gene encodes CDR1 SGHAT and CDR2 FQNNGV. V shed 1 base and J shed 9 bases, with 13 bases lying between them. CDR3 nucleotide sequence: TGTGCCAGCAGCTTAGGGGGGGAATTTGTTTCACCCCTCCACTTT. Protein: CASSLGGEFVSPLHF.

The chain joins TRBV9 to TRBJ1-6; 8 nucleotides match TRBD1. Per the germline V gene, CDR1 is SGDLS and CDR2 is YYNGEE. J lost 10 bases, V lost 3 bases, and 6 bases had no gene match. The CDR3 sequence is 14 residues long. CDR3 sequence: CASSEDQGASPLHF. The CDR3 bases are TGTGCCAGCAGCGAGGATCAGGGGGCGTCACCCCTCCACTTT.

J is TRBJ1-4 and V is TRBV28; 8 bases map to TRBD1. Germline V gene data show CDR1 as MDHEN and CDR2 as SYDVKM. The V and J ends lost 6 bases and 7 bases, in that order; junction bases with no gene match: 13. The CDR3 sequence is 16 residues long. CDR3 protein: CASSLRQGRVVEKLFF. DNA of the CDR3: TGTGCCAGCAGCCTCCGACAGGGGAGGGTGGTTGAAAAACTGTTTTTT.

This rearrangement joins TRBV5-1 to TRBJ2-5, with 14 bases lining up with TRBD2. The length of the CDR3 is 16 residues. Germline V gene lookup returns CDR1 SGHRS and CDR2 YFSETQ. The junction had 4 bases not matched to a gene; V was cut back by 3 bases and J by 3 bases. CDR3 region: CASSYGTSGGKETQYF. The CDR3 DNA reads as TGCGCCAGCAGCTACGGGACTAGCGGGGGAAAAGAGACCCAGTACTTC.

CDR3 nucleotides: TGCGCCAGCAGCTTGGTGGCGGGATCCAACTACGAGCAGTACTTC. Protein sequence: CASSLVAGSNYEQYF. The chain recombines TRBV5-1 with TRBJ2-7, with a weak D call TRBD2 (6 bases). Germline loops: CDR1 SGHRS, CDR2 YFSETQ. V was cut by 0 bases and J by 3 bases, with 13 bases left in between. The CDR3 is made up of 15 amino acids.

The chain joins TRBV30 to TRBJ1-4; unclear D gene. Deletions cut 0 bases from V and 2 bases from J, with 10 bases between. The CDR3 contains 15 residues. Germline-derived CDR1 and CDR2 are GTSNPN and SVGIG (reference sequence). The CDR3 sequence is CAWSVFRVTNEKLFF. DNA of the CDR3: TGTGCCTGGAGTGTATTCCGGGTTACTAATGAAAAACTGTTTTTT.

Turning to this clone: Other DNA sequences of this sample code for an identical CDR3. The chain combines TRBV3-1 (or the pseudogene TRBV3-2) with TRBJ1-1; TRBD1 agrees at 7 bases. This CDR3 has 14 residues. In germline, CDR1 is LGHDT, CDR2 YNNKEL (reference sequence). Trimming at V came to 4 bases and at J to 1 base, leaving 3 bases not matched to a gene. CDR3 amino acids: CASSLGQSNTEAFF. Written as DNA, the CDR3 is TGTGCCAGCAGCCTGGGACAGTCGAACACTGAAGCTTTCTTT.

This CDR3 is CASSSRASDMGSPLHF. Here the CDR3 DNA reads TGTGCCAGCAGTTCGCGGGCCAGTGACATGGGTTCACCCCTCCACTTT. This rearrangement joins TRBV6-2 or TRBV6-3 to TRBJ1-6; no clear D gene. The CDR3 runs 16 residues. CDR1 and CDR2 from the germline V gene are MNHEY and SVGEGT. Deletions cut 4 bases from V and 9 bases from J, with 19 bases between.

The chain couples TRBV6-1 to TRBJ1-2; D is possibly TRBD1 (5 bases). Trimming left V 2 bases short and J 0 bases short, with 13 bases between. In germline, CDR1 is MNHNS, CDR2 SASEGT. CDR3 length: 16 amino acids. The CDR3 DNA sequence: TGTGCCAGCAGTGAATATCAAGGGACTACTAACTATGGCTACACCTTC. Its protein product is CASSEYQGTTNYGYTF.